These 21 T cell receptor beta chains share one sample of origin, sequenced in a study of OX40 agonist ivuxolimab in advanced cancers. Generated by immunoSEQ multiplex PCR, the TCRdb table keeps only in-frame clones and is missing some. The profile shows tens of thousands of clones, around 85% of them singletons. The sample in question was CD4+ or CD8+ T cells sorted from blood, obtained in a trial of the OX40 agonist ivuxolimab. The receptors were sampled from an adult with an advanced solid tumor such as melanoma, head and neck, liver or kidney cancer.

V gene TRBV6-1 combines with J gene TRBJ2-7; the D gene is possibly TRBD2 (5 bases). The V gene's germline CDR1 is MNHNS and CDR2 SASEGT. Trimming removed 8 bases from V and 2 bases from J, with 19 bases in between. This CDR3 is 15 amino acids long. CDR3 region: CASALSNGVTYEQYF. The CDR3, as DNA: TGTGCCAGCGCGTTATCCAACGGGGTAACCTACGAGCAGTACTTC.

The rearrangement links TRBV18 to TRBJ2-1; possibly TRBD1 for D (6 bases). V lost 5 bases and J 1 base, leaving 9 bases between the germline ends. The CDR3 contains 14 residues. CDR1 and CDR2 from the germline V gene are KGHSH and LQKENI. In DNA, the CDR3 is TGTGCCAGCTCAGGGGGCGGATCCTACAATGAGCAGTTCTTC. This translates into CASSGGGSYNEQFF.

J is TRBJ1-3 and V is TRBV6-1; D is ambiguous. The CDR3 loop spans 11 amino acids. Germline V gene data show CDR1 as MNHNS and CDR2 as SASEGT. V dropped 7 bases and J dropped 8 bases, with 9 bases sitting between them. The CDR3 sequence: CASMGSHTIYF. In DNA form, the CDR3 reads TGTGCCAGCATGGGAAGTCACACCATATATTTT.

V and J are TRBV4-1 and TRBJ2-6, with 7 bases that match TRBD2. This CDR3 comprises 18 residues. The trim removed 2 bases at V and 0 bases at J, leaving 7 bases unmatched. Germline CDR1 MGHRA, CDR2 YSYEKL. CDR3 in DNA: TGCGCCAGCAGCCAAAGAGCGGGACTCTTCTCTGGGGCCAACGTCCTGACTTTC. Amino acids: CASSQRAGLFSGANVLTF.

V gene TRBV7-3 combines with J gene TRBJ2-1; 10 bases align to TRBD1. This CDR3 comprises 13 residues. The germline CDR1 and CDR2 sequences are SGHTA and FQGTGA. V lost 5 bases to trimming and J lost 10 bases; unmatched junction nucleotides: 5. The CDR3 sequence is CASSTTGGNEQFF. The CDR3 DNA is TGTGCCAGCAGCACGACAGGGGGCAACGAGCAGTTCTTC.

The chain recombines TRBV6-5 with TRBJ2-7, with 7 bases aligning to TRBD1. The V gene end was trimmed by 4 bases and the J gene end by 5 bases; junction bases not matched to a gene: 8. This CDR3 has 14 amino acids. Germline V gene lookup returns CDR1 MNHEY and CDR2 SVGAGI. The chain's CDR3 is CASSSSPGQNEQYF. As DNA, the CDR3 is TGTGCCAGCAGTTCCTCCCCGGGACAGAACGAGCAGTACTTC.

The rearrangement joins TRBV5-1 to TRBJ2-7; either TRBD1 or TRBD2 may fit D (5 bases each). The CDR3 covers 14 residues. Germline V gives CDR1 SGHRS, CDR2 YFSETQ. Trimming pared 4 bases from V and 4 bases from J, leaving 15 bases between. This CDR3 reads CASSPGTALYEQYF. In nucleotides, the CDR3 is TGCGCCAGCAGCCCCGGGACGGCACTTTACGAGCAGTACTTC. Using reference TRBV5-1 and TRBJ2-7 for the parts outside the CDR3, the full variable domain is KAGVTQTPRYLIKTRGQQVTLSCSPISGHRSVSWYQQTPGQGLQFLFEYFSETQRNKGNFPGRFSGRQFSNSRSEMNVSTLELGDSALYLCASSPGTALYEQYFGPGTRLTVT.

The chain couples TRBV23-1 to TRBJ2-1, with D uncertain. Being an ORF, TRBV23-1 has a function that is uncertain. With 3 bases removed from V and 4 bases from J, the gap between germline ends came to 19 bases. The CDR3 has 17 amino acids. CDR3 in amino acids: CASSHPPPRWEYNEQFF. CDR3 DNA: TGCGCCAGCAGTCATCCCCCTCCCCGGTGGGAATACAATGAGCAGTTCTTC.

The chain carries TRBV4-1 and TRBJ2-1; TRBD2 matches 9 bases. The CDR3 contains 16 residues. The V gene's germline CDR1 is MGHRA and CDR2 YSYEKL. J lost 10 bases, V lost 3 bases, and 13 bases had no gene match. The CDR3 DNA is TGCGCCAGCAGCCACGAACCCGGGACTAGCTCCTGGGAGCAGTTCTTC. It specifies CASSHEPGTSSWEQFF.

This chain links TRBV27 with TRBJ2-5; D remains ambiguous. The DNA end is a closer match to TRBJ2-7, so the J assignment may be wrong. Germline CDR1 reads MNHEY; CDR2 reads SMNVEV (reference sequence). CDR3 length: 13 residues. The CDR3 nucleotides are TGTGCCAGCAGTTTAACTTCGGGCTACGAGCAGTACTTC. Protein sequence: CASSLTSGYEQYF.

The chain recombines TRBV7-9 with TRBJ2-5, with TRBD2 identical over 7 bases. The closer fit of TRBJ2-7 to the DNA end suggests the J call may be wrong. Germline values: CDR1 SEHNR, CDR2 FQNEAQ (reference sequence). The length of the CDR3 is 15 residues. CDR3 nucleotides: TGTGCCAGCAGCCCGGCTGACGGGAGGTCCTACGAGCAGTACTTC. Translated: CASSPADGRSYEQYF.

CDR3 amino acids: CASSPGTSGNEQFF. CDR3 in DNA: TGTGCCAGCTCACCCGGGACTAGCGGTAATGAGCAGTTCTTC. The chain uses TRBV18 and TRBJ2-1; 11 bases line up with TRBD2. V was clipped by 3 bases and J by 7 bases; unmatched bases: 2. The V gene's germline CDR1 is KGHSH and CDR2 LQKENI. The CDR3 runs to 14 residues.

This clone was seen only once. The rearrangement joins TRBV7-3 to TRBJ2-3, with 11 nucleotides matching TRBD2. V lost 3 bases and J lost 4; bases outside the gene matches: 3. The CDR3 runs to 15 residues. Germline values: CDR1 SGHTA, CDR2 FQGTGA. This CDR3 is CASSLGTSGPDTQYF. The CDR3 region has the DNA TGTGCCAGCAGCTTGGGGACTAGCGGTCCAGATACGCAGTATTTT. The full variable domain, completed using reference TRBV7-3 and TRBJ2-3, is GAGVSQTPSNKVTEKGKYVELRCDPISGHTALYWYRQSLGQGPEFLIYFQGTGAADDSGLPNDRFFAVRPEGSVSTLKIQRTERGDSAVYLCASSLGTSGPDTQYFGPGTRLTVL.

This clone showed up just a few times. V and J are TRBV28 and TRBJ1-4; TRBD1 is a possible D gene (6 bases). The V end lost 2 bases, the J end lost 7 bases, and 14 bases lay between the germline ends. The CDR3 is 15 residues long. Looked up from germline, CDR1 is MDHEN and CDR2 is SYDVKM. In DNA form, the CDR3 reads TGTGCCAGCAGTTTAGATAGGGGGATTGGTGAAAAACTGTTTTTT. Encoded protein: CASSLDRGIGEKLFF.

In its sample, this clone was seen once. The rearrangement joins TRBV6-4 to TRBJ2-5; tentative D call: TRBD2 (5 bases). The V end lost 3 bases, the J end lost 5 bases, and 16 bases lay between the germline ends. There are 15 residues in the CDR3. Germline assignment: CDR1 MRHNA and CDR2 SNTAGT. The CDR3 is CASSEIPGTQETQYF. The CDR3 DNA is TGTGCCAGCAGTGAGATTCCGGGAACTCAGGAGACCCAGTACTTC.

The chain couples TRBV11-2 to TRBJ2-1; D not certain. Trimming stripped 2 bases from V and 6 bases from J, with 14 bases between. This CDR3 region has 15 residues. CDR1 is SGHAT and CDR2 is FQNNGV in the germline V gene. DNA for the CDR3: TGTGCCAGCAGCTTAAACACAGTTATCTCCAATGAGCAGTTCTTC. Translation gives CASSLNTVISNEQFF.

The rearrangement uses TRBV7-2 and TRBJ2-5; TRBD2 agrees at 10 bases. The CDR3 has 18 amino acids. After removal of 5 bases from V and 3 bases from J, the junction contained 15 bases not matched to a gene. Looked up from germline, CDR1 is SGHTA and CDR2 is FQGNSA. Here the CDR3 DNA reads TGTGCCAGCAGCCAACGGTTTGGTAGCGGGGGGAGTAAAGAGACCCAGTACTTC. This gives the protein CASSQRFGSGGSKETQYF.

The chain is built from TRBV5-4 and TRBJ2-5; D remains unclear. The DNA end lines up better with TRBJ2-7; the J call may be wrong. Germline CDR1 and CDR2: SGHNT and YYREEE (reference sequence). This CDR3 region has 13 residues. CDR3 sequence: CASSLFSSYEQYF. The CDR3 bases are TGTGCCAGCAGCTTGTTTAGCTCGTACGAGCAGTACTTC.

This chain links TRBV6-6 with TRBJ2-7; D is undetermined. The V and J ends lost 2 bases and 7 bases respectively, with 18 bases between them. The CDR3 length is 15 residues. Germline values: CDR1 MNHNY, CDR2 SVGAGI (reference sequence). CDR3 sequence reads: CASSYGYDPWSEQYF. The CDR3 DNA sequence: TGTGCCAGCAGTTACGGGTACGACCCTTGGAGTGAGCAGTACTTC.

V usage is TRBV28 and J usage is TRBJ1-2; D is uncertain. Trimming took 6 bases from V and 8 from J, leaving 31 bases between them. The CDR3 is 18 amino acids. Germline CDR1 reads MDHEN; CDR2 reads SYDVKM. The CDR3 DNA reads as TGTGCCAGCAGGCCCCTGACTCCCACCCTCTATAAGGTCGAGGGCTACACCTTC. It is translated as CASRPLTPTLYKVEGYTF.

This chain connects TRBV11-2 to TRBJ2-2; maybe TRBD2 (5 bases). Germline-derived CDR1 and CDR2 are SGHAT and FQNNGV. Trimming left V 1 base short and J 3 bases short, with 9 bases between. The CDR3 loop spans 15 amino acids. The CDR3 protein is CASSLGRGYTGELFF. CDR3 in DNA: TGTGCCAGCAGCTTAGGGCGAGGGTACACCGGGGAGCTGTTTTTT.